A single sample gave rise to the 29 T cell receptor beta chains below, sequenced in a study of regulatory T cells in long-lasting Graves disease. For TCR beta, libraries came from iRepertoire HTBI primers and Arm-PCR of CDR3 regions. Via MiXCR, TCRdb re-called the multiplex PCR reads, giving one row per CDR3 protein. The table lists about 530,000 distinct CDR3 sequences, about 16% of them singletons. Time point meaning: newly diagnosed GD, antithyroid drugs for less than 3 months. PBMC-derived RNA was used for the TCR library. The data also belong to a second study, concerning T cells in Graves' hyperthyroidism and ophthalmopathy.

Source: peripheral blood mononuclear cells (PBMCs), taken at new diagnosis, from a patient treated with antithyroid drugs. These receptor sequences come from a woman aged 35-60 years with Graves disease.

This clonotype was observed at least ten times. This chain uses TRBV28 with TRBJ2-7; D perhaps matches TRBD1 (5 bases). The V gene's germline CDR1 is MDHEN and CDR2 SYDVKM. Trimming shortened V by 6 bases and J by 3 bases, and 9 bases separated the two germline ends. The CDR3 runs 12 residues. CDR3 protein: CASSLGDYEQYF. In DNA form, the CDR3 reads TGTGCCAGCAGCTTAGGGGACTACGAGCAGTACTTC.

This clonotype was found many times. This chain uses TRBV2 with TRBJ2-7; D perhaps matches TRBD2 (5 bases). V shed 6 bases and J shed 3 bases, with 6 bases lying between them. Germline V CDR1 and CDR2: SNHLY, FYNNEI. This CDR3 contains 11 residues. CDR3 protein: CASRDFYEQYF. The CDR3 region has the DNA TGTGCCAGCAGGGACTTCTACGAGCAGTACTTC. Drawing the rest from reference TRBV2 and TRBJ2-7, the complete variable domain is EPEVTQTPSHQVTQMGQEVILRCVPISNHLYFYWYRQILGQKVEFLVSFYNNEISEKSEIFDDQFSVERPDGSNFTLKIRSTKLEDSAMYFCASRDFYEQYFGPGTRLTVT.

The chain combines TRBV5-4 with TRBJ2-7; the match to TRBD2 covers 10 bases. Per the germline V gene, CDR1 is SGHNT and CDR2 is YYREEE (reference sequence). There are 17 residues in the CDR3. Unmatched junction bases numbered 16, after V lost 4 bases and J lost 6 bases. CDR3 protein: CASSNSGLAGVQLEQYF. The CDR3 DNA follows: TGTGCCAGCAGCAACAGTGGGCTAGCGGGGGTTCAGCTCGAGCAGTACTTC.

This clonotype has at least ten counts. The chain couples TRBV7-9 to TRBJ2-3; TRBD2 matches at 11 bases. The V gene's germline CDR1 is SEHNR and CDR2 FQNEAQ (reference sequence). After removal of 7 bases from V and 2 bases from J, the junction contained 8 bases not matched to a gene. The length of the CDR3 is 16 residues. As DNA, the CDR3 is TGTGCCAGCAAGGGTCTAGCGGGGGGCTCCACAGATACGCAGTATTTT. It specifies CASKGLAGGSTDTQYF.

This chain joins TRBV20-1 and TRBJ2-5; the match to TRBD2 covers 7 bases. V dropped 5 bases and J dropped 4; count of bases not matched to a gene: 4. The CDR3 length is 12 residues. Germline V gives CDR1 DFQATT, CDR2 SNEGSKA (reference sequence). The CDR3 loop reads CSALSGGETQYF. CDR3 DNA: TGCAGTGCTCTCTCGGGGGGAGAGACCCAGTACTTC.

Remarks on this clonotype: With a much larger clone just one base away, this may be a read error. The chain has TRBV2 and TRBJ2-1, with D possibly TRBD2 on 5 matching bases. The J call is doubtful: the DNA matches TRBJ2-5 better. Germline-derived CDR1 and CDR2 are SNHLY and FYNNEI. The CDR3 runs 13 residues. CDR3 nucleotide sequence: TGTGCCAGCACCTCGGGAAGGCAAGCGACCCAGTACTTC. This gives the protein CASTSGRQATQYF.

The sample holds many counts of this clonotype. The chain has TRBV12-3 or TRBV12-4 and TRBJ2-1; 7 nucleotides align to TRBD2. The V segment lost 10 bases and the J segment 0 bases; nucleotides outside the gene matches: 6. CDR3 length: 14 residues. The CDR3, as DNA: TGTGCCACCGCCGTAGCGGGCTCCTACAATGAGCAGTTCTTC. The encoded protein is CATAVAGSYNEQFF.

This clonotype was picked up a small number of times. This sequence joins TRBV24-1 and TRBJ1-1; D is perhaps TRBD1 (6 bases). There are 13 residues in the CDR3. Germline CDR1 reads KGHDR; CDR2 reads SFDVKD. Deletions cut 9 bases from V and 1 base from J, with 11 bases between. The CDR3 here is CATRRGANTEAFF. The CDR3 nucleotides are TGTGCCACCCGACGGGGGGCGAACACTGAAGCTTTCTTT.

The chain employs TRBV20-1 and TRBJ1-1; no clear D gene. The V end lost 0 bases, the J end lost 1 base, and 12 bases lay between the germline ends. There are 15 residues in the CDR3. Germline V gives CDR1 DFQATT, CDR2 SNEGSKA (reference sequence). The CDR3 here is CSARDFQATNTEAFF. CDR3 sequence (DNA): TGCAGTGCTAGAGATTTCCAGGCGACGAACACTGAAGCTTTCTTT.

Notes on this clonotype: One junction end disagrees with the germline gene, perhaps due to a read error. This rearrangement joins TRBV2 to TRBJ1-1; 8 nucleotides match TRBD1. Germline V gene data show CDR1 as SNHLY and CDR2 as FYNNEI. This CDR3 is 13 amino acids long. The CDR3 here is CATDRVSNAEAFF. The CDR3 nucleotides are TGTGCCACGGACAGGGTCTCGAACGCTGAAGCTTTCTTT.

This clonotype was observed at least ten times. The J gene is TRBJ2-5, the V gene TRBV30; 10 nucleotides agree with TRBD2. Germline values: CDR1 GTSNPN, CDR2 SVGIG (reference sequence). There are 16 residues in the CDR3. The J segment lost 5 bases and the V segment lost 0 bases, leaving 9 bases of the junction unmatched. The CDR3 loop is CAWSVSSGGLHETQYF. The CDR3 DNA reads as TGTGCCTGGAGTGTATCTAGCGGGGGCTTGCACGAGACCCAGTACTTC. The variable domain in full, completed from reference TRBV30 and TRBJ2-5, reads SQTIHQWPATLVQPVGSPLSLECTVEGTSNPNLYWYRQAAGRGLQLLFYSVGIGQISSEVPQNLSASRPQDRQFILSSKKLLLSDSGFYLCAWSVSSGGLHETQYFGPGTRLLVL.

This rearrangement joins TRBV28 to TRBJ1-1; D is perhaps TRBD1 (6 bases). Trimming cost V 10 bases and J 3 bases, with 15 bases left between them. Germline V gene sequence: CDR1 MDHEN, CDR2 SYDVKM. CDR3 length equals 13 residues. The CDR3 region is CATLGGTYTEAFF. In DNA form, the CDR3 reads TGTGCCACCCTAGGGGGGACCTACACTGAAGCTTTCTTT.

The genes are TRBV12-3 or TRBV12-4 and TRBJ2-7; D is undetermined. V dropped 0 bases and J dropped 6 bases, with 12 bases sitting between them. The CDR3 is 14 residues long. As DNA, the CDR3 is TGTGCCAGCAGTTTAGCGGCAGACGCCGGCGAGCAGTACTTC. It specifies CASSLAADAGEQYF.

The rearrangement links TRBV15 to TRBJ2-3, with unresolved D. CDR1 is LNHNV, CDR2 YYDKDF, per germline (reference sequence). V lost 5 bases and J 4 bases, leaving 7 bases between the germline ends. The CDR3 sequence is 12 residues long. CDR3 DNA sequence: TGTGCCACCAGCCCCCAATCAGATACGCAGTATTTT. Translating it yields CATSPQSDTQYF.

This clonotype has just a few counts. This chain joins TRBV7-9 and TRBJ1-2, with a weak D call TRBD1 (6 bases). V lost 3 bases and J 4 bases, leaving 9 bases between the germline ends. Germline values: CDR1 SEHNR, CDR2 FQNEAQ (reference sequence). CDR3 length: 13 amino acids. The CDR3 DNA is TGTGCCAGCAGCTTCGGACAGCGCTATGGCTACACCTTC. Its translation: CASSFGQRYGYTF.

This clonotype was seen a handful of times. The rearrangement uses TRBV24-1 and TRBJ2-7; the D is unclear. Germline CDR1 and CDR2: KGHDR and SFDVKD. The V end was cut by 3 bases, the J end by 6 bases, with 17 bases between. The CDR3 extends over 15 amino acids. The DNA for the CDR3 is TGTGCCACCAGTGATGTGGCGCAAAATTTGCGCGAGCAGTACTTC. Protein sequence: CATSDVAQNLREQYF.

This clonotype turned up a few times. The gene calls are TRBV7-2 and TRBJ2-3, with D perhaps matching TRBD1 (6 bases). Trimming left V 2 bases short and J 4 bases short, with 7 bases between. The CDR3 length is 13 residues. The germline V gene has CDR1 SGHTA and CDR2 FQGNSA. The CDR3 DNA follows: TGTGCCAGCAGCTTACAGGGGCCAGATACGCAGTATTTT. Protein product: CASSLQGPDTQYF. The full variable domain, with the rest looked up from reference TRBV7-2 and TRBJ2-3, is GAGVSQSPSNKVTEKGKDVELRCDPISGHTALYWYRQSLGQGLEFLIYFQGNSAPDKSGLPSDRFSAERTGGSVSTLTIQRTQQEDSAVYLCASSLQGPDTQYFGPGTRLTVL.

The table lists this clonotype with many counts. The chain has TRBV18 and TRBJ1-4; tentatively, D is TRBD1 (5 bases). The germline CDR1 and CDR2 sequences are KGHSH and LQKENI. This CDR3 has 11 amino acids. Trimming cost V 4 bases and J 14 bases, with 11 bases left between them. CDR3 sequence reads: CASSQLDSLFF. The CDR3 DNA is TGTGCCAGCTCACAGCTAGACAGTCTGTTTTTT.

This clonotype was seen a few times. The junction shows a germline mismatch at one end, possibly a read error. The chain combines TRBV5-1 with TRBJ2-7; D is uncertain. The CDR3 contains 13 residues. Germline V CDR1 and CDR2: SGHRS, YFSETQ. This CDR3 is CASSLALGGEVDF. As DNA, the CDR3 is TGCGCCAGCAGCTTGGCCCTCGGCGGCGAGGTAGACTTC.

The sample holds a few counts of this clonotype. The CDR3 loop is CASSPPASGNTIYF. The CDR3 nucleotides are TGTGCCAGCAGTCCGCCAGCTTCTGGAAACACCATATATTTT. The chain links TRBV28 to TRBJ1-3; D uncertain. The CDR3 is 14 amino acids. CDR1 is MDHEN, CDR2 SYDVKM, per germline. Trimming removed 5 bases at V and 1 base at J, with 9 bases between. The whole variable domain, filled in from reference TRBV28 and TRBJ1-3, reads DVKVTQSSRYLVKRTGEKVFLECVQDMDHENMFWYRQDPGLGLRLIYFSYDVKMKEKGDIPEGYSVSREKKERFSLILESASTNQTSMYLCASSPPASGNTIYFGEGSWLTVV.

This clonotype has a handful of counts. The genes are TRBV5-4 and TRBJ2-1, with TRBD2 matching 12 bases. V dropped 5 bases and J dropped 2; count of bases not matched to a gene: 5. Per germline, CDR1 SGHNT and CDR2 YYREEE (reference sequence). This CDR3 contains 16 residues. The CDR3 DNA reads TGTGCCAGCAGAGTTACTAGCGGGGGGACCTACAATGAGCAGTTCTTC. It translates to CASRVTSGGTYNEQFF.

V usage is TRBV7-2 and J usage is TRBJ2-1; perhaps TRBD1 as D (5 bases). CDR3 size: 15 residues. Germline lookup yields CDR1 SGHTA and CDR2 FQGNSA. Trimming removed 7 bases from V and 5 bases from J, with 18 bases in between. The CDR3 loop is CASKQGRVPNNEQFF. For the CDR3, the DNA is TGTGCCAGCAAACAAGGCAGGGTCCCGAACAATGAGCAGTTCTTC.

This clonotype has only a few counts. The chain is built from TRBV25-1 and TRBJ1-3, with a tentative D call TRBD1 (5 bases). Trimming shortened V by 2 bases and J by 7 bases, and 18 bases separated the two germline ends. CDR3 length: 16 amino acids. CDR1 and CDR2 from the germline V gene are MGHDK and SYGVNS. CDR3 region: CASSEASAGSTNTIYF. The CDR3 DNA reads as TGTGCCAGCAGTGAAGCGTCTGCAGGGAGCACCAACACCATATATTTT.

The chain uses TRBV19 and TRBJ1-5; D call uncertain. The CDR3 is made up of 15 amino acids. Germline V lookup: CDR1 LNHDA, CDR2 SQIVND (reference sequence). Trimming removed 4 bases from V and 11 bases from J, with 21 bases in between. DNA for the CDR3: TGTGCCAGTAGTACCTCGGGTGGGGAAGGTCGGACCCAGCATTTT. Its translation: CASSTSGGEGRTQHF.

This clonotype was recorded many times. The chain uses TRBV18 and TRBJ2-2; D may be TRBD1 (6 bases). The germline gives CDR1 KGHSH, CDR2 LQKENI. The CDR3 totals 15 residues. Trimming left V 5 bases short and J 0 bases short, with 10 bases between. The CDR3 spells CASSRDTSNTGELFF. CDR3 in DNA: TGTGCCAGCTCAAGGGACACCTCGAACACCGGGGAGCTGTTTTTT. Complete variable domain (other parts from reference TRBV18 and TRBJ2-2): NAGVMQNPRHLVRRRGQEARLRCSPMKGHSHVYWYRQLPEEGLKFMVYLQKENIIDESGMPKERFSAEFPKEGPSILRIQQVVRGDSAAYFCASSRDTSNTGELFFGEGSRLTVL.

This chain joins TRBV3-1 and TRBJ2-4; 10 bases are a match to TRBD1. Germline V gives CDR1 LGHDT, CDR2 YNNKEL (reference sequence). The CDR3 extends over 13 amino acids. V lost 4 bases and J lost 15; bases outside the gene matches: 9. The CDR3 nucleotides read TGTGCCAGCAGCCCGACCGGGACAGGGGAACGGTACTTC. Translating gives CASSPTGTGERYF.

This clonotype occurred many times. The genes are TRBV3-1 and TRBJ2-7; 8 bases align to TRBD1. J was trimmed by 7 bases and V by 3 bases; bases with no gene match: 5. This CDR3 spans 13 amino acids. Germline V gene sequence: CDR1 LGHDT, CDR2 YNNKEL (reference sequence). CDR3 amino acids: CASSHGTGGEQYF. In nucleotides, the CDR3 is TGTGCCAGCAGCCACGGAACAGGGGGGGAGCAGTACTTC.

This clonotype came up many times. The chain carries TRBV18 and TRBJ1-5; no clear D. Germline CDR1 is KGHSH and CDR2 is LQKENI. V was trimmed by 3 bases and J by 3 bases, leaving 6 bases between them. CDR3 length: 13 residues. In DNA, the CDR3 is TGTGCCAGCTCACCCGCCGACAATCAGCCCCAGCATTTT. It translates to CASSPADNQPQHF.

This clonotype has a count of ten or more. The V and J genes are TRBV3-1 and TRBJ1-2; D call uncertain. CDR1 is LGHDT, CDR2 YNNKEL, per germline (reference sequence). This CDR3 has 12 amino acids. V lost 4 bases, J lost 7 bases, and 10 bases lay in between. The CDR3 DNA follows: TGTGCCAGCAGCCTCCTCGTTGGTGGCTACACCTTC. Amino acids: CASSLLVGGYTF.